This TCR beta chain is drawn from a study of technical replicates of blood from a few donors. Profiling relied on immunoSEQ multiplex PCR, and the TCRdb table lists in-frame clones only, not all of them. The sample includes some 98,000 clones, approximately 96% of them seen just once. This clone was seen only once. Source material: T cells isolated from PBMCs. The TCR originated in a human donor in good health.

The CDR3 loop reads CATQLGTSGSHEQYF. CDR3 bases: TGTGCCACCCAGCTTGGAACTAGCGGGAGCCACGAGCAGTACTTC. The gene calls are TRBV7-9 and TRBJ2-7; 11 bases agree with TRBD2. Trimming cost V 10 bases and J 5 bases; bases outside gene matches: 13. Germline CDR1 reads SEHNR; CDR2 reads FQNEAQ (reference sequence). This CDR3 region has 15 residues.